The clone carrying this T cell receptor (beta chain) appeared a single time. Its antigen remains unidentified. CDR1 and CDR2 from the germline V gene are SGDLS and YYNGEE. This CDR3 contains 14 residues. V gave up 3 bases and J gave up 4 bases; unmatched junction bases: 5. Sequencing used immunoSEQ multiplex PCR; TCRdb keeps in-frame clones, though not all of them. The sample carries 200,000 to 250,000 clones, less than 85% recorded once. The record originates from a study of cytomegalovirus exposure and HLA in healthy donors. The overall study: The approximately 120 validation repertoires, a later analysis reported, used the same platform as the approximately 630 first-cohort repertoires.

Notes on the study in general: Researchers counted approximately 160 TCR beta chains as cytomegalovirus-associated.

The receptor was isolated from a woman younger than 30 in good health and CMV-seronegative. The sample was PBMCs. This chain links TRBV9 with TRBJ1-2; 8 positions match TRBD1. The CDR3 spells CASSAGGVGYGYTF. CDR3 bases: TGTGCCAGCAGCGCAGGGGGCGTAGGCTATGGCTACACCTTC.